This TCR beta chain was captured by sequencing in a study of cytomegalovirus exposure and HLA in healthy donors. In the PCR, 60 Vbeta and 13 Jbeta primers were used. Some clones are missing from TCRdb's copy, which holds only in-frame ones; the method was immunoSEQ multiplex PCR. The table shows approximately 150,000 clones, with around four fifths occurring only once. The table lists this clone with a count of one. Per the germline V gene, CDR1 is SGHTA and CDR2 is FQGTGA. The V gene lost 3 bases and the J gene lost 7 bases, with 13 bases spanning the gap. There are 15 residues in the CDR3. The source is a man aged 25 to 45 in good health and CMV-seronegative. The chain uses TRBV7-3 and TRBJ1-6; D uncertain. Sample: PBMCs. The CDR3 region has the DNA TGTGCCAGCAGCTTGTCGGGAGCTCAAAATTCACCCCTCCACTTT. It encodes CASSLSGAQNSPLHF.